This T cell receptor (beta chain) is from a study of cytomegalovirus exposure and HLA in healthy donors. Study background: HLA-typed donors contributed 80 million or so unique TCRs, which were held in an early data release.

Amplification used 60 Vbeta primers and 13 Jbeta primers. Sequencing used immunoSEQ multiplex PCR; TCRdb keeps in-frame clones, though not all of them. The sample contains approximately 110,000 clones, 80% to 90% of which appear only once. This cohort consisted of healthy bone marrow donors. Study-wide results and limits: TRBV6-2, TRBV6-3 and some other V segments were excluded as indistinguishable.

Of note for this clone: The antigen remains unidentified.

The V gene's germline CDR1 is SGHKS and CDR2 YYEKEE (reference sequence). The CDR3 has 14 residues. J lost 2 bases, V lost 5 bases, and 5 bases had no gene match. The chain joins TRBV5-5 to TRBJ2-7; TRBD2 agrees at 9 bases. This receptor was obtained from a woman aged 25 to 39 in good health and CMV-seronegative. Source material: PBMCs. The CDR3 sequence: CASRDPSGTYEQYF. The CDR3 coding sequence is TGTGCCAGCAGAGACCCTAGCGGGACCTACGAGCAGTACTTC. Combining the CDR3 with reference TRBV5-5 and TRBJ2-7 gives the whole variable domain DAGVTQSPTHLIKTRGQQVTLRCSPISGHKSVSWYQQVLGQGPQFIFQYYEKEERGRGNFPDRFSARQFPNYSSELNVNALLLGDSALYLCASRDPSGTYEQYFGPGTRLTVT.